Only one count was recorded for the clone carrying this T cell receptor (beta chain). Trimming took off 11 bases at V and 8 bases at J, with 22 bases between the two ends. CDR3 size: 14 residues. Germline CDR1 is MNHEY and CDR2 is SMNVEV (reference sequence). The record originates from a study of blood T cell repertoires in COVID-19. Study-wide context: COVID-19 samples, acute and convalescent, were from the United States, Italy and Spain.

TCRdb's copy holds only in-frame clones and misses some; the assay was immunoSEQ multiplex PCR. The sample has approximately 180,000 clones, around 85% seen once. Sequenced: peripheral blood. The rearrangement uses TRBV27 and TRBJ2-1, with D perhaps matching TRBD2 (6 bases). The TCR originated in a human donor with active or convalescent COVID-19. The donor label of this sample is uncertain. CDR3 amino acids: CAVRSGGSRDEQFF. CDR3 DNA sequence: TGTGCCGTCCGGTCTGGGGGGTCTAGGGATGAGCAGTTCTTC.